This T cell receptor (beta chain) was obtained from a study of Graves' ophthalmopathy and Graves' hyperthyroidism. Across the whole study: No treatment had been given when peripheral blood was collected at initial diagnosis.

This clonotype was recorded at least ten times. RNA transcripts served as template for amplifying TCR beta CDR3 sequences. Second-round multiplex PCR came after first-round RT-PCR with HTBI primers. Using its own MiXCR run on the multiplex PCR reads, TCRdb lists one record per CDR3 protein. This table holds about 400,000 distinct CDR3 sequences, approximately 15% found once. The germline CDR1 and CDR2 sequences are KGHDR and SFDVKD. V shed 3 bases and J 5 bases; nucleotides not matched to a gene: 16. This CDR3 spans 18 amino acids. The chain is built from TRBV24-1 and TRBJ2-7, with 9 nucleotides matching TRBD1. Specimen: peripheral blood. The clonotype comes from a woman younger than 35 with stable Graves' hyperthyroidism. The CDR3 nucleotides are TGTGCCACCAGTGATGCCGGGACAGGGTATGAGGGGACGGACGAGCAGTACTTC. Its protein product is CATSDAGTGYEGTDEQYF.